A single sample gave rise to the 17 T cell receptor beta chains below, sequenced in a study of blood T cells in healthy people across ages. It was with a sample-barcoded 5' primer and a J-beta primer mix that a second PCR of roughly 7 to 12 cycles was run. A single record per CDR3 protein comes from TCRdb applying MiXCR to the 5' RACE reads. Among around 1.5 million distinct CDR3 sequences, around 42% were seen once, and the ten largest hold 7% to 9.5%. Material: blood. These receptors all stem from a young woman in good health.

J is TRBJ2-1 and V is TRBV7-2; D is uncertain. The CDR3 is made up of 16 amino acids. The germline V and J ends were trimmed by 3 bases and 4 bases, with 16 bases remaining between them. Germline loops: CDR1 SGHTA, CDR2 FQGNSA. The CDR3 sequence is CASSFSSAAAYNEQFF. The CDR3 nucleotides read TGTGCCAGCAGCTTCTCTTCGGCAGCAGCGTACAATGAGCAGTTCTTC.

The chain joins TRBV27 to TRBJ1-2, with 8 bases matching TRBD1. V gave up 7 bases and J gave up 0 bases; unmatched junction bases: 13. The CDR3 is 17 amino acids. Per germline, CDR1 MNHEY and CDR2 SMNVEV (reference sequence). The DNA of the CDR3 is TGTGCCAGCACCCCTAGGACAGGGAAGGGGCCTAACTATGGCTACACCTTC. This translates into CASTPRTGKGPNYGYTF.

V usage is TRBV20-1 and J usage is TRBJ2-7; 7 bases agree with TRBD1. V trimming: 4 bases; J trimming: 4 bases; junction bases outside the gene matches: 7. Germline CDR1 is DFQATT and CDR2 is SNEGSKA (reference sequence). The CDR3 sequence is 13 residues long. DNA of the CDR3: TGCAGTGCTAACCCCGGGACAGTGTACGAGCAGTACTTC. Translating gives CSANPGTVYEQYF.

V gene TRBV4-2 combines with J gene TRBJ2-5; 11 positions agree with TRBD2. After removal of 3 bases from V and 11 bases from J, the junction contained 14 bases not matched to a gene. Per germline, CDR1 LGHNA and CDR2 YNFKEQ. The CDR3 has 16 residues. The DNA of the CDR3 is TGTGCCAGCAGCCAGAGGACTAGCGGGTCCTACAATGAGCAGTACTTC. As protein: CASSQRTSGSYNEQYF.

V is TRBV12-3 or TRBV12-4 and J is TRBJ2-1; possible D gene TRBD2, 6 bases. CDR3 length equals 15 residues. With 7 bases removed from V and 2 bases from J, the gap between germline ends came to 15 bases. CDR3 amino acids: CASNRGTPTYNEQFF. The CDR3 DNA sequence: TGTGCCAGCAACCGAGGGACTCCTACCTACAATGAGCAGTTCTTC.

This clonotype was counted between two and nine times. The chain links TRBV12-3 or TRBV12-4 to TRBJ2-7; the D gene is possibly TRBD2 (6 bases). This CDR3 comprises 14 residues. V was clipped by 10 bases and J by 5 bases, with 21 bases between them. CDR3 protein: CAITPQGGGDEQYF. As DNA, the CDR3 is TGTGCCATTACCCCTCAGGGAGGAGGGGACGAGCAGTACTTC.

The chain uses TRBV7-9 and TRBJ2-3; 7 bases are a match to TRBD2. Germline CDR1 SEHNR, CDR2 FQNEAQ (reference sequence). This CDR3 has 15 amino acids. V lost 5 bases, J lost 4 bases, and 9 bases stayed unmatched. The DNA for the CDR3 is TGTGCCAGCAGCCCTACCGCGGGAGCCCCAGATACGCAGTATTTT. Amino acids: CASSPTAGAPDTQYF.

There are a few counts of this clonotype. The chain recombines TRBV30 with TRBJ2-1, with TRBD2 identical over 9 bases. With V trimmed by 5 bases and J by 10 bases, 12 bases remained unmatched. Per the germline V gene, CDR1 is GTSNPN and CDR2 is SVGIG (reference sequence). The CDR3 contains 14 residues. The CDR3: CAWAGLALRGEQFF. The CDR3 DNA is TGTGCCTGGGCGGGACTAGCCCTTAGGGGGGAGCAGTTCTTC.

There are a few counts of this clonotype. The V and J genes are TRBV11-2 and TRBJ1-6; 9 nucleotides line up with TRBD1. This CDR3 comprises 15 residues. Looked up from germline, CDR1 is SGHAT and CDR2 is FQNNGV. With 11 bases clipped from V and 10 bases from J, the junction kept 15 bases outside the gene matches. The DNA for the CDR3 is TGTGCCCCCCTACAGGGGGCCCGGCAGGGATCACCCCTCCACTTT. Its protein is CAPLQGARQGSPLHF.

This chain joins TRBV24-1 and TRBJ2-7; a weak D match, TRBD1 (6 bases). This CDR3 region has 14 residues. With 4 bases removed from V and 0 bases from J, the gap between germline ends came to 9 bases. Germline V gene sequence: CDR1 KGHDR, CDR2 SFDVKD. CDR3 loop: CATSDRQDSYEQYF. The CDR3, as DNA: TGTGCCACCAGTGACCGACAGGACTCCTACGAGCAGTACTTC.

This clonotype was seen more than once but under ten times. The chain carries TRBV7-2 and TRBJ2-1; D unresolved. The V end was cut by 3 bases, the J end by 5 bases, with 20 bases between. The CDR3 spans 17 residues. Germline-derived CDR1 and CDR2 are SGHTA and FQGNSA. CDR3 in DNA: TGTGCCAGCAGCTTGGTCGCTTTGAGTGGGTGGGACAATGAGCAGTTCTTC. Translation gives CASSLVALSGWDNEQFF.

The chain recombines TRBV15 with TRBJ1-3; 9 bases match TRBD1. V lost 1 base, J lost 3 bases, and 4 bases stayed unmatched. The CDR3 extends over 16 amino acids. The germline V gene has CDR1 LNHNV and CDR2 YYDKDF (reference sequence). CDR3 sequence (DNA): TGTGCCACCAGCAGAGCCGGGACAGGGAGTGGAAACACCATATATTTT. Translating it yields CATSRAGTGSGNTIYF.

This clonotype was counted once. In nucleotides, the CDR3 is TGCAGCGTTCCGGAACAAGCCTACAATGAGCAGTTCTTC. Translating it yields CSVPEQAYNEQFF. The chain has TRBV29-1 and TRBJ2-1; D gene unclear. CDR1 SQVTM and CDR2 ANQGSEA come from the germline V gene. Trimming shortened V by 5 bases and J by 2 bases, and 10 bases separated the two germline ends. There are 13 residues in the CDR3.

DNA for the CDR3: TGTGCCAGCAGTTACGGTTCAGGTCAAGAGACCCAGTTCTTC. Its protein product is CASSYGSGQETQFF. The chain recombines TRBV6-6 with TRBJ2-1; D not certain. The CDR3 is 14 residues long. CDR1 and CDR2 from the germline V gene are MNHNY and SVGAGI (reference sequence). V lost 2 bases, J lost 13 bases, and 18 bases lay in between.

This clonotype turned up a few times. The rearrangement joins TRBV5-1 to TRBJ2-1; 9 bases agree with TRBD1. Germline assignment: CDR1 SGHRS and CDR2 YFSETQ. V lost 2 bases and J lost 3; bases outside the gene matches: 6. This CDR3 contains 16 residues. The CDR3 coding sequence is TGCGCCAGCAGCTTCGGGGACAGGGAAGACTACAATGAGCAGTTCTTC. It translates to CASSFGDREDYNEQFF.

Only one count was recorded for this clonotype. The J gene is TRBJ1-5, the V gene TRBV5-1; no definite D call. V shed 0 bases and J shed 0 bases, with 7 bases lying between them. The CDR3 has 15 amino acids. The germline CDR1 and CDR2 sequences are SGHRS and YFSETQ. The CDR3 DNA reads TGCGCCAGCAGCTTGGAACCGAATAGCAATCAGCCCCAGCATTTT. It codes for CASSLEPNSNQPQHF.

The V call is TRBV18, the J call TRBJ2-1, with D possibly being TRBD2 (6 bases). This CDR3 has 16 residues. Trimming took off 5 bases at V and 0 bases at J, with 14 bases between the two ends. Germline CDR1 reads KGHSH; CDR2 reads LQKENI. As DNA, the CDR3 is TGTGCCAGCTCAGCTAGCGACAGAAGCTCCTACAATGAGCAGTTCTTC. This codes for CASSASDRSSYNEQFF.